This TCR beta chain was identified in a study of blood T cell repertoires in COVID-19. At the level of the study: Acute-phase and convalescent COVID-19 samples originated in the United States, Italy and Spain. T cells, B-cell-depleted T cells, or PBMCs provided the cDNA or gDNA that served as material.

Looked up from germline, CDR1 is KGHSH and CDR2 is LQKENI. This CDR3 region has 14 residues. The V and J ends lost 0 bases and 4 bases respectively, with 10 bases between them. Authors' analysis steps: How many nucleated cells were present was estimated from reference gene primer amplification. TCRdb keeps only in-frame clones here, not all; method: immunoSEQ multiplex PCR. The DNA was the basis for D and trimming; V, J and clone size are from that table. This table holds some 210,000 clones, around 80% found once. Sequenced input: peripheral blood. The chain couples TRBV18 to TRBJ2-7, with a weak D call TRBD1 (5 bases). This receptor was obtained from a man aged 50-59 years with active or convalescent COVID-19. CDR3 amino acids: CASSPPDKRYEQYF. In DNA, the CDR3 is TGTGCCAGCTCACCACCGGACAAACGATACGAGCAGTACTTC.